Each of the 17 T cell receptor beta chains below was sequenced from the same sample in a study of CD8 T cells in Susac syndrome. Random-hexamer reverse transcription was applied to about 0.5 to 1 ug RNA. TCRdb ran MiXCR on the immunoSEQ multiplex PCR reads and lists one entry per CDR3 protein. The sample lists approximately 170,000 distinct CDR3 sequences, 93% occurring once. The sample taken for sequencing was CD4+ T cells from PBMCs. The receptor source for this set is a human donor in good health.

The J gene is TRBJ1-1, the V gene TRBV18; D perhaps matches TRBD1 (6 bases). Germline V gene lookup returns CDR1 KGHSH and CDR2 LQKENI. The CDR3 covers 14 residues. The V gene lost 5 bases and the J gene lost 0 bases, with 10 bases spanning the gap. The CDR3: CASSRQDMNTEAFF. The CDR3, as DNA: TGTGCCAGCTCAAGACAGGACATGAACACTGAAGCTTTCTTT.

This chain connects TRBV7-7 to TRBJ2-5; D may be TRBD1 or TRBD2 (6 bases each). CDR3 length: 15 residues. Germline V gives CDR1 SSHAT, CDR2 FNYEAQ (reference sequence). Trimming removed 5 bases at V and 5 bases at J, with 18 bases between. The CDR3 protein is CASSPPGGLLETQYF. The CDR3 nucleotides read TGTGCCAGCAGCCCCCCTGGGGGGCTTTTGGAGACCCAGTACTTC.

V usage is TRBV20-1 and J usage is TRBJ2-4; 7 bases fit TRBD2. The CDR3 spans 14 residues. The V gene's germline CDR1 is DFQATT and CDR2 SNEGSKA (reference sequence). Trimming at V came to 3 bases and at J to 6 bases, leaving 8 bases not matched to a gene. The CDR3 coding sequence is TGCAGTGCTAGGAACCCGGGGGGTATAAACATTCAGTACTTC. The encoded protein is CSARNPGGINIQYF.

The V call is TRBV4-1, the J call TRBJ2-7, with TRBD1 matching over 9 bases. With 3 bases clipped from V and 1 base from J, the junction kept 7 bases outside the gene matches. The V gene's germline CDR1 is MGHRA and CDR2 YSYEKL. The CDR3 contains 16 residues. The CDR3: CASSQAGTGYSYEQYF. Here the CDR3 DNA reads TGCGCCAGCAGCCAGGCCGGGACAGGGTATTCCTACGAGCAGTACTTC.

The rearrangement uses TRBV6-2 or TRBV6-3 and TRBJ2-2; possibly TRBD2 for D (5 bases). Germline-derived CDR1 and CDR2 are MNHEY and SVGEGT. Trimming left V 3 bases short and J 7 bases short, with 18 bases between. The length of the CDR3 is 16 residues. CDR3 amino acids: CASSYYPDSLIGELFF. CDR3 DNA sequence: TGTGCCAGCAGTTATTACCCGGACTCGCTTATCGGGGAGCTGTTTTTT.

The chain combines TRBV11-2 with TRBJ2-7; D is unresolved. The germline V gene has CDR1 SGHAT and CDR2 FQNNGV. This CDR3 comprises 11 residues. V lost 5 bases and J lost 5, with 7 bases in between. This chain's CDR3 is CASSVFHEQYF. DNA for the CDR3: TGTGCCAGCAGCGTCTTTCACGAGCAGTACTTC.

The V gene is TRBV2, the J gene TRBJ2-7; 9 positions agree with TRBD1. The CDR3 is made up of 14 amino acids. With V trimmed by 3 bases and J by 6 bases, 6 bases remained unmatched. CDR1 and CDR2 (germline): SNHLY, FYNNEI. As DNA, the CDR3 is TGTGCCAGCAGTGACCGGACAGGGGTGAGCGAGCAGTACTTC. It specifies CASSDRTGVSEQYF.

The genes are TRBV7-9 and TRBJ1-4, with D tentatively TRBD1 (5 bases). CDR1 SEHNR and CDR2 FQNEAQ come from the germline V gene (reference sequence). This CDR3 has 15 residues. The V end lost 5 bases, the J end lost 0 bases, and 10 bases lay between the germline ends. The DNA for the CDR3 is TGTGCCAGCAGCCATCGGACACCAACTAATGAAAAACTGTTTTTT. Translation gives CASSHRTPTNEKLFF.

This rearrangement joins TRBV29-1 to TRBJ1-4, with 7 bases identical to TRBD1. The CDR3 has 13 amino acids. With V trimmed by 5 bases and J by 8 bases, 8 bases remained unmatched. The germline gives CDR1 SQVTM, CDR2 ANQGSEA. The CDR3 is CSVMRQGSEKLFF. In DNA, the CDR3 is TGCAGCGTTATGCGACAGGGAAGCGAAAAACTGTTTTTT. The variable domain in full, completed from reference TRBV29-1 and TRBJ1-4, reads SAVISQKPSRDICQRGTSLTIQCQVDSQVTMMFWYRQQPGQSLTLIATANQGSEATYESGFVIDKFPISRPNLTFSTLTVSNMSPEDSSIYLCSVMRQGSEKLFFGSGTQLSVL.

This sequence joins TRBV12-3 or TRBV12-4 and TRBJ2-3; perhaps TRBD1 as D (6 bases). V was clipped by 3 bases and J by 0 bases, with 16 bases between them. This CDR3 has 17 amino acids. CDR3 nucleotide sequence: TGTGCCAGCAGTTTGCCTACAGGGTACCCTAGCACAGATACGCAGTATTTT. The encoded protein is CASSLPTGYPSTDTQYF.

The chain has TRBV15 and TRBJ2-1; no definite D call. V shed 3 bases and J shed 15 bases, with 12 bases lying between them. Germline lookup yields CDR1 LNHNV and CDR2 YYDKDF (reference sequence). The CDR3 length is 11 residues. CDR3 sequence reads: CATSSAAVRFF. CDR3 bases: TGTGCCACCAGCAGTGCGGCAGTTAGGTTCTTC.

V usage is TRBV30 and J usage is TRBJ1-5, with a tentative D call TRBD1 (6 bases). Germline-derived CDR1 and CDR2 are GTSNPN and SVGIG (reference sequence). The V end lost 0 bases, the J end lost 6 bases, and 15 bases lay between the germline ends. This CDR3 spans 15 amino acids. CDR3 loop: CAWSVGGTSGQPQHF. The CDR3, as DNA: TGTGCCTGGAGTGTAGGGGGGACGAGCGGTCAGCCCCAGCATTTT. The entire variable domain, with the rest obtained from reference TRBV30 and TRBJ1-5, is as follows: SQTIHQWPATLVQPVGSPLSLECTVEGTSNPNLYWYRQAAGRGLQLLFYSVGIGQISSEVPQNLSASRPQDRQFILSSKKLLLSDSGFYLCAWSVGGTSGQPQHFGDGTRLSIL.

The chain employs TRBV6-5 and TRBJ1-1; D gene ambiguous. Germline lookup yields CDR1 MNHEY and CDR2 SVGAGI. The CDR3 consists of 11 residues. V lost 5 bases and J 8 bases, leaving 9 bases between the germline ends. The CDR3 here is CASSIRGEAFF. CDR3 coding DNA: TGTGCCAGCAGTATCAGAGGCGAAGCTTTCTTT.

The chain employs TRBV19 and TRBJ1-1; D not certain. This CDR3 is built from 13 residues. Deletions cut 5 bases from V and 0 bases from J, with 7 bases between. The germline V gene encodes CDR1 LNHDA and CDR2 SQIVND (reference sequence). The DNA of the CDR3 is TGTGCCAGTAGTCGAACCTTGAACACTGAAGCTTTCTTT. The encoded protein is CASSRTLNTEAFF.

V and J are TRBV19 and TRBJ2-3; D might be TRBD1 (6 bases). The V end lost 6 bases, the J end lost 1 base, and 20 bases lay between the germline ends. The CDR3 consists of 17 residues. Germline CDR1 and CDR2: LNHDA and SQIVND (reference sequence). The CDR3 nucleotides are TGTGCCAGTAGGAGAACCGGACAGCAGAGTGGCACAGATACGCAGTATTTT. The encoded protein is CASRRTGQQSGTDTQYF.

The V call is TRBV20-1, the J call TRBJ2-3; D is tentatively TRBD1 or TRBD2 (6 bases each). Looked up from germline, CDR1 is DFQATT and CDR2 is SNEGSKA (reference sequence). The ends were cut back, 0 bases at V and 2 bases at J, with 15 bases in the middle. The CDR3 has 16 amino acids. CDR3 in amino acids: CSARDKSRGHTDTQYF. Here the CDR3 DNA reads TGCAGTGCTAGAGATAAGTCTCGGGGGCACACAGATACGCAGTATTTT.

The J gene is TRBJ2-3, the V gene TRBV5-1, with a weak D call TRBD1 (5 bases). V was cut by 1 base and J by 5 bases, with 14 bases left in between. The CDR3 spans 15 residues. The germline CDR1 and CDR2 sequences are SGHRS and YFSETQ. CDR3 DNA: TGCGCCAGCAGCTTGTATGGGATAGGGGAAGATACGCAGTATTTT. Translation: CASSLYGIGEDTQYF.